This TCR beta chain appears in the sequencing data of a study of T cell responses to AZD1222 COVID-19 vaccine. The CDR3 is 12 amino acids. Germline lookup yields CDR1 LGHDT and CDR2 YNNKEL (reference sequence). Trimming took off 2 bases at V and 6 bases at J, with 8 bases between the two ends. Clones were sequenced by immunoSEQ multiplex PCR, and TCRdb holds only the in-frame ones, with some missing. The profile covers roughly 150,000 clones, with approximately 87% appearing a single time and 1.6% taken by the ten largest. The chain links TRBV3-1 (or the pseudogene TRBV3-2) to TRBJ2-7, with no clear D. This receptor was obtained from an adult who received the AZD1222 COVID-19 vaccine. Here the sequenced sample was peripheral blood, taken 28 days after the second AZD1222 dose. The CDR3 sequence is CASSQQQSEQYF. The CDR3 nucleotides are TGTGCCAGCAGCCAACAGCAATCCGAGCAGTACTTC.